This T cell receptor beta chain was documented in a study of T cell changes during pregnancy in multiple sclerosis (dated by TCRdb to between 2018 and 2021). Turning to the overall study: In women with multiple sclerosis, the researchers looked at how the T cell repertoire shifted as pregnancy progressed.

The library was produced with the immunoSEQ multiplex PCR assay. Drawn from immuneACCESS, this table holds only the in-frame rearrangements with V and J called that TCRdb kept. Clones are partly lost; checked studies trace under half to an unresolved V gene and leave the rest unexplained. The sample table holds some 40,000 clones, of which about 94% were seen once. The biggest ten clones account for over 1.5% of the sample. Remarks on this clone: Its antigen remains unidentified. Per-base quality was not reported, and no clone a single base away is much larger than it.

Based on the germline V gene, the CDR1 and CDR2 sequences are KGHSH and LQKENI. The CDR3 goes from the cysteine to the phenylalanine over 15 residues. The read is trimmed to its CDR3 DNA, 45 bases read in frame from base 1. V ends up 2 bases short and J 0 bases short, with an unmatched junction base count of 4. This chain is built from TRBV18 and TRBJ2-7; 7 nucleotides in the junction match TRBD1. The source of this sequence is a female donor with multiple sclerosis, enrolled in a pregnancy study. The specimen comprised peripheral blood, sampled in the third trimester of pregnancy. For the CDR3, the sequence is CASSPVTGSSYEQYF. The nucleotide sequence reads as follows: TGTGCCAGCTCACCAGTGACAGGGAGCTCCTACGAGCAGTACTTC.